Below are 28 T cell receptor beta chains sequenced from a single sample in a study of cytomegalovirus exposure and HLA in healthy donors. Both 60 Vbeta primers and 13 Jbeta primers went into the PCR. The repertoire was sequenced with immunoSEQ multiplex PCR; TCRdb's copy has only in-frame clones and lacks some. The top ten hold around a tenth of the sample, which has 110,000 or so clones, around 70% seen once. The sample comprised PBMCs. The source of these receptors is a woman between 50 and 59 years old in good health and CMV-seropositive.

This clone was seen only a few times. This rearrangement joins TRBV6-1 to TRBJ1-3, with TRBD1 identical over 7 bases. The CDR3 is 16 residues long. Looked up from germline, CDR1 is MNHNS and CDR2 is SASEGT. Losses at the gene ends were 1 base for V and 2 bases for J; bases not matched to a gene: 5. CDR3 sequence reads: CASSEGQGVTGNTIYF. The DNA for the CDR3 is TGTGCCAGCAGTGAAGGACAGGGTGTTACTGGAAACACCATATATTTT.

The V call is TRBV28, the J call TRBJ2-1; weak D call: TRBD2 (6 bases). This CDR3 is 15 amino acids long. Trimming stripped 6 bases from V and 0 bases from J, with 12 bases between. CDR1 and CDR2 from the germline V gene are MDHEN and SYDVKM. CDR3 nucleotides: TGTGCCAGCAGCCTCGGGGGAAGCTCCTACAATGAGCAGTTCTTC. Protein: CASSLGGSSYNEQFF.

J is TRBJ2-3 and V is TRBV30; the D gene is possibly TRBD2 (6 bases). This CDR3 contains 13 residues. Trimming took off 7 bases at V and 6 bases at J, with 17 bases between the two ends. Germline CDR1 is GTSNPN and CDR2 is SVGIG (reference sequence). The DNA for the CDR3 is TGTGCCTATGGAACGGGAGTAGGGGATACGCAGTATTTT. Translating it yields CAYGTGVGDTQYF.

The gene calls are TRBV2 and TRBJ2-3, with D perhaps matching TRBD1 (7 bases). CDR3 size: 14 residues. Germline CDR1 SNHLY, CDR2 FYNNEI. The V and J ends lost 3 bases and 6 bases respectively, with 13 bases between them. The CDR3 here is CASSELQGGDTQYF. Here the CDR3 DNA reads TGTGCCAGCAGTGAGCTTCAGGGGGGTGATACGCAGTATTTT.

The rearrangement uses TRBV4-2 and TRBJ1-1; 8 positions agree with TRBD1. J gave up 3 bases and V 1 base, and 10 bases lay outside the gene matches. Germline loops: CDR1 LGHNA, CDR2 YNFKEQ. This CDR3 has 17 amino acids. CDR3 protein: CASSQATGAGGHTEAFF. The CDR3 nucleotides read TGTGCCAGCAGCCAAGCGACAGGGGCGGGCGGCCACACTGAAGCTTTCTTT.

This rearrangement joins TRBV4-3 to TRBJ2-1; D unclear. Germline CDR1 LGHNA, CDR2 YSLEER. V lost 3 bases to trimming and J lost 8 bases, with 11 bases between them. The CDR3 is 13 amino acids. CDR3 loop: CASSQNPRDEQFF. CDR3 coding DNA: TGCGCCAGCAGCCAGAACCCGCGCGATGAGCAGTTCTTC.

The rearrangement joins TRBV5-4 to TRBJ2-7; possibly TRBD1 for D (6 bases). The germline V gene encodes CDR1 SGHNT and CDR2 YYREEE (reference sequence). The CDR3 has 14 amino acids. Trimming removed 4 bases from V and 3 bases from J, with 14 bases in between. DNA for the CDR3: TGTGCCAGCAGCATGGTCGGGACACTCTACGAGCAGTACTTC. It is translated as CASSMVGTLYEQYF.

There are a few counts of this clone. This chain uses TRBV28 with TRBJ2-1; perhaps TRBD2 as D (6 bases). The CDR3 length is 15 residues. Trimming pared 4 bases from V and 9 bases from J, leaving 19 bases between. The germline CDR1 and CDR2 sequences are MDHEN and SYDVKM. CDR3 coding DNA: TGTGCCAGCAGTTCCCCCGATTTGCGGGACTCTGAGCAGTTCTTC. The encoded protein is CASSSPDLRDSEQFF.

A word on this clone: An end of the junction differs from the germline gene, which may be a read error. V and J are TRBV28 and TRBJ1-3; 9 nucleotides align to TRBD1. Germline loops: CDR1 MDHEN, CDR2 SYDVKM. This CDR3 has 15 amino acids. The CDR3 sequence is CASSSQGAPGNTTYF. The CDR3 DNA reads TGTGCCAGCAGTTCACAGGGGGCGCCTGGAAACACCACATATTTT.

This clone showed up just a few times. The CDR3, as DNA: TGTGCCAGTATTCAACAGGGGTCCGGCTCTGGAAACACCATATATTTT. It specifies CASIQQGSGSGNTIYF. The rearrangement joins TRBV19 to TRBJ1-3, with 7 bases lining up with TRBD1. CDR1 and CDR2 from the germline V gene are LNHDA and SQIVND (reference sequence). The length of the CDR3 is 16 residues. The V and J ends lost 7 bases and 0 bases, in that order; junction bases with no gene match: 9. Full variable domain (remainder filled in from reference TRBV19 and TRBJ1-3): DGGITQSPKYLFRKEGQNVTLSCEQNLNHDAMYWYRQDPGQGLRLIYYSQIVNDFQKGDIAEGYSVSREKKESFPLTVTSAQKNPTAFYLCASIQQGSGSGNTIYFGEGSWLTVV.

The rearrangement joins TRBV29-1 to TRBJ1-1; perhaps TRBD1 as D (5 bases). The CDR3 has 16 residues. Germline V gene lookup returns CDR1 SQVTM and CDR2 ANQGSEA. V gave up 2 bases and J gave up 0 bases, with 16 bases separating them. The CDR3 spells CSVEFWGRALNTEAFF. The CDR3 nucleotides read TGCAGCGTTGAATTTTGGGGGAGGGCGCTGAACACTGAAGCTTTCTTT.

V gene TRBV7-2 combines with J gene TRBJ1-6; maybe TRBD1 (6 bases). The CDR3 consists of 16 residues. The V and J ends lost 1 base and 4 bases respectively, with 11 bases between them. CDR1 is SGHTA, CDR2 FQGNSA, per germline. CDR3 nucleotides: TGTGCCAGCAGCTTAGGGGGGGGCGGGTATAATTCACCCCTCCACTTT. The encoded protein is CASSLGGGGYNSPLHF.

The V call is TRBV28, the J call TRBJ2-7; tentative D call: TRBD1 (5 bases). V was clipped by 5 bases and J by 0 bases, with 11 bases between them. CDR1 is MDHEN, CDR2 SYDVKM, per germline. This CDR3 is 14 amino acids long. Here the CDR3 DNA reads TGTGCCAGCAGTCCCCCGCAGGGCTCCTACGAGCAGTACTTC. This codes for CASSPPQGSYEQYF.

Only one count was recorded for this clone. This chain links TRBV2 with TRBJ1-2, with 7 nucleotides matching TRBD1. Germline CDR1 is SNHLY and CDR2 is FYNNEI. Unmatched junction bases numbered 6, after V lost 1 base and J lost 7 bases. The CDR3 length is 14 residues. The CDR3 nucleotides are TGTGCCAGCAGTGAAGAGGCAGGGGGAGTTGGCTACACCTTC. Encoded protein: CASSEEAGGVGYTF.

The V call is TRBV2, the J call TRBJ2-7, with 14 bases that match TRBD2. The CDR3 has 15 residues. In germline, CDR1 is SNHLY, CDR2 FYNNEI. V dropped 6 bases and J dropped 3; count of bases not matched to a gene: 4. CDR3 loop: CASRAGLAGVYEQYF. For the CDR3, the DNA is TGTGCCAGCAGGGCGGGACTAGCGGGGGTCTACGAGCAGTACTTC.

The V call is TRBV7-2, the J call TRBJ2-1; D is possibly TRBD1 (6 bases). V dropped 5 bases and J dropped 5 bases, with 10 bases sitting between them. CDR3 size: 13 residues. The V gene's germline CDR1 is SGHTA and CDR2 FQGNSA. The CDR3 sequence is CASSQRTDNEQFF. The DNA of the CDR3 is TGTGCCAGCAGCCAAAGGACAGACAATGAGCAGTTCTTC.

The chain links TRBV25-1 to TRBJ2-7; possibly TRBD1 for D (6 bases). Trimming removed 0 bases at V and 6 bases at J, with 9 bases between. Germline V gene lookup returns CDR1 MGHDK and CDR2 SYGVNS. This CDR3 region has 13 residues. In nucleotides, the CDR3 is TGTGCCAGCAGTGAATATTACAGGGCCGAGCAGTACTTC. This translates into CASSEYYRAEQYF.

The chain joins TRBV15 to TRBJ1-1; weak D call: TRBD1 (6 bases). There are 16 residues in the CDR3. Per the germline V gene, CDR1 is LNHNV and CDR2 is YYDKDF (reference sequence). Between the trimmed V and J ends, which lost 2 bases and 1 base, there was a span of 14 bases. The CDR3 DNA reads as TGTGCCACCAGCAGATCGTGGGGGGGCGCGAACACTGAAGCTTTCTTT. Amino acid sequence: CATSRSWGGANTEAFF. Complete variable domain (other parts from reference TRBV15 and TRBJ1-1): DAMVIQNPRYQVTQFGKPVTLSCSQTLNHNVMYWYQQKSSQAPKLLFHYYDKDFNNEADTPDNFQSRRPNTSFCFLDIRSPGLGDTAMYLCATSRSWGGANTEAFFGQGTRLTVV.

The V and J genes are TRBV5-1 and TRBJ2-7; 9 positions agree with TRBD1. After removal of 0 bases from V and 1 base from J, the junction contained 2 bases not matched to a gene. The CDR3 is 15 residues long. CDR1 is SGHRS, CDR2 YFSETQ, per germline. CDR3 in amino acids: CASSLGQGGSYEQYF. The CDR3 nucleotides are TGCGCCAGCAGCTTGGGACAGGGGGGTTCCTACGAGCAGTACTTC.

The chain combines TRBV29-1 with TRBJ2-5; 8 bases line up with TRBD1. The germline V gene encodes CDR1 SQVTM and CDR2 ANQGSEA. V was clipped by 5 bases and J by 4 bases; unmatched bases: 9. This CDR3 contains 14 residues. This chain's CDR3 is CSVQGARAAETQYF. Written as DNA, the CDR3 is TGCAGCGTTCAGGGGGCTAGGGCCGCAGAGACCCAGTACTTC.

The CDR3 sequence is CASSFASGLSSAGELFF. CDR3 nucleotide sequence: TGTGCCAGTAGTTTCGCTAGCGGGTTAAGTTCGGCCGGGGAGCTGTTTTTT. The V and J genes are TRBV19 and TRBJ2-2, with 8 bases fitting TRBD2. Germline CDR1 and CDR2: LNHDA and SQIVND (reference sequence). CDR3 size: 17 residues. Germline trimming cut 5 bases from V and 6 bases from J; bases unmatched to any gene: 14.

The chain carries TRBV5-1 and TRBJ2-5; 9 bases fit TRBD2. Germline V gene sequence: CDR1 SGHRS, CDR2 YFSETQ. This CDR3 comprises 15 residues. V lost 7 bases to trimming and J lost 2 bases; unmatched junction nucleotides: 9. The CDR3 loop is CASSQRGDLQETQYF. The CDR3 DNA follows: TGCGCCAGCTCCCAGCGGGGGGACTTACAAGAGACCCAGTACTTC.

The chain links TRBV5-6 to TRBJ2-3; D remains ambiguous. V shed 1 base and J shed 4 bases, with 7 bases lying between them. Per germline, CDR1 SGHDT and CDR2 YYEEEE. The CDR3 covers 13 residues. This chain's CDR3 is CASSLWSADTQYF. In DNA, the CDR3 is TGTGCCAGCAGCTTGTGGAGTGCAGATACGCAGTATTTT.

V usage is TRBV5-1 and J usage is TRBJ2-3; TRBD1 matches at 8 bases. The CDR3 runs to 15 residues. V shed 0 bases and J 3 bases; nucleotides not matched to a gene: 3. The germline V gene has CDR1 SGHRS and CDR2 YFSETQ. CDR3 DNA: TGCGCCAGCAGCTTGGGTCAGGGGGCAACAGATACGCAGTATTTT. Translated: CASSLGQGATDTQYF.

The rearrangement uses TRBV4-1 and TRBJ2-7, with 7 positions matching TRBD2. Trimming at V came to 4 bases and at J to 2 bases, leaving 14 bases not matched to a gene. Germline V gene lookup returns CDR1 MGHRA and CDR2 YSYEKL. This CDR3 is built from 17 residues. CDR3 residues: CASSRRLLGGRAYEQYF. In DNA form, the CDR3 reads TGCGCCAGCAGCCGAAGACTGCTAGGTGGGAGGGCCTACGAGCAGTACTTC.

This clone was recorded a few times. The chain employs TRBV19 and TRBJ1-5; the D gene is possibly TRBD1 (6 bases). Germline loops: CDR1 LNHDA, CDR2 SQIVND (reference sequence). This CDR3 region has 19 residues. The V and J ends lost 10 bases and 2 bases respectively, with 30 bases between them. The CDR3 is CATSVPEHRVRAGNQPQHF. The CDR3 DNA reads as TGTGCCACGTCGGTCCCTGAGCACAGGGTAAGGGCTGGCAATCAGCCCCAGCATTTT.

Only a few counts were recorded for this clone. The chain carries TRBV5-5 and TRBJ1-2, with 7 bases that match TRBD1. Trimming cost V 3 bases and J 4 bases; bases outside gene matches: 6. Germline CDR1 SGHKS, CDR2 YYEKEE (reference sequence). This CDR3 spans 14 amino acids. The CDR3 DNA follows: TGTGCCAGCAGCTCTAGACAGGGAGTCTATGGCTACACCTTC. This codes for CASSSRQGVYGYTF.

The chain recombines TRBV6-1 with TRBJ1-5; D is uncertain. The V and J ends lost 3 bases and 3 bases respectively, with 6 bases between them. The CDR3 covers 13 residues. Germline CDR1 reads MNHNS; CDR2 reads SASEGT. The DNA of the CDR3 is TGTGCCAGCAGTGAGGAGCTCAATCAGCCCCAGCATTTT. Amino acids: CASSEELNQPQHF.